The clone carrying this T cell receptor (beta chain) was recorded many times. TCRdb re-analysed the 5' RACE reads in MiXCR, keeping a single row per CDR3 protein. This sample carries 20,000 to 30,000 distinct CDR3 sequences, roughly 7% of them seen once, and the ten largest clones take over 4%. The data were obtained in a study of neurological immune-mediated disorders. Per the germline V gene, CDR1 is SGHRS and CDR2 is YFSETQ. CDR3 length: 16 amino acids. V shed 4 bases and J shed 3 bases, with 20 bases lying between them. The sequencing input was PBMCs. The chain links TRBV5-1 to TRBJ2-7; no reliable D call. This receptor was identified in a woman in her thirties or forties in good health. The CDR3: CASSLEFGDASYEQYF. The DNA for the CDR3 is TGCGCCAGCAGCCTGGAGTTTGGAGACGCTAGCTACGAGCAGTACTTC.